This T cell receptor beta chain was found in a study of blood T cell repertoires in COVID-19. Turning to the study itself: Sites across the United States, Italy and Spain contributed samples from acute and convalescent COVID-19. From T cells, B-cell-depleted T cells, or PBMCs came the material, which was cDNA or gDNA.

Authors' methods: Reference gene primers were amplified, and this amplification served to estimate nucleated cell counts. TCRdb's table, derived via immunoSEQ multiplex PCR, lists solely in-frame clones and lacks some. V and J calls and clone size are those listed in that table; D and trimming were worked out from the DNA. The sample contains under 20,000 clones, approximately 80% of which appear only once. Germline V lookup: CDR1 SGHTA, CDR2 FQGNSA. The CDR3 consists of 15 residues. Trimming removed 3 bases from V and 0 bases from J, with 9 bases in between. Specimen: peripheral blood. The clonotype was recovered from a man in his 70s with COVID-19, enrolled during active disease. The chain employs TRBV7-2 and TRBJ1-3; D call uncertain. The CDR3 sequence: CASSFSYGSGNTIYF. Here the CDR3 DNA reads TGTGCCAGCAGCTTTTCATACGGCTCTGGAAACACCATATATTTT.